This TCR beta chain was documented in a study of T cell responses to AZD1222 COVID-19 vaccine. The study's findings and limits: With dominance at 160-218 and 743-854, vaccine-associated CD4 TCRs spanned spike.

This table comes from immunoSEQ multiplex PCR, and its TCRdb copy is limited to in-frame clones, with some not included. Counted here are some 150,000 clones, 93% occurring once; the ten biggest clones make up 4.5% to 5.5%. This clone was detected once. Antigen specificity is unknown. Trimming pared 1 base from V and 6 bases from J, leaving 12 bases between. CDR1 and CDR2 from the germline V gene are MNHNS and SASEGT. This CDR3 has 14 residues. This clonotype originated in an adult in good health. This specimen was peripheral blood, taken on day 0 of AZD1222 vaccination. The rearrangement links TRBV6-1 to TRBJ1-1; D gene unclear. The CDR3 here is CASSEEVGFAEAFF. CDR3 DNA: TGTGCCAGCAGTGAAGAGGTAGGGTTTGCTGAAGCTTTCTTT.